This T cell receptor (beta chain) was recorded in a study of a mutant IDH1 vaccine in newly diagnosed glioma. Study-wide background: Eight vaccinations went to patients in weeks 1, 3, 5, 7, 11, 15, 19, 23.

Note on this clone: Its antigen is not identified.

The time point: week 11, during vaccination. Alongside topical imiquimod, each dose of vaccine comprised 300 ug of mutant IDH1 20-mer peptide. TCRdb's copy holds only in-frame clones and misses some; the assay was immunoSEQ multiplex PCR. The table includes around 62,000 clones, approximately 89% detected once. The specimen was PBMCs, collected from a glioma patient whose treatment included an IDH1 peptide vaccine. The clonotype comes from a man aged 35 to 55 with glioma.

The CDR3 protein is CASSEGLAGTSFF. The CDR3 DNA sequence: TGTGCCAGCAGTGAGGGACTAGCGGGGACCAGTTTCTTC. The chain recombines TRBV25-1 with TRBJ2-1; TRBD2 agrees at 13 bases. Germline CDR1 and CDR2: MGHDK and SYGVNS. The length of the CDR3 is 13 residues. The J segment lost 16 bases and the V segment lost 3 bases, leaving 6 bases of the junction unmatched.